The 20 T cell receptor beta chains listed next were all sequenced from one sample in a study of T cell responses to AZD1222 COVID-19 vaccine. Produced via immunoSEQ multiplex PCR; TCRdb's table is partial and in-frame only. The table includes some 120,000 clones, 87% detected once. The sequencing here drew on peripheral blood, taken on day 0 of AZD1222 vaccination. These receptor sequences come from an adult in good health.

This chain's CDR3 is CAISEHLGNTEAFF. The CDR3 DNA reads as TGTGCCATCAGTGAGCACCTTGGGAACACTGAAGCTTTCTTT. The chain recombines TRBV10-3 with TRBJ1-1; no firm D call. CDR1 ENHRY and CDR2 SYGVKD come from the germline V gene. Trimming took 2 bases from V and 1 from J, leaving 8 bases between them. The CDR3 loop spans 14 amino acids.

The genes are TRBV9 and TRBJ2-3; D remains unclear. The CDR3 is 15 amino acids. CDR1 and CDR2 (germline): SGDLS, YYNGEE. V was shortened by 0 bases and J by 0 bases, with 8 bases between the two germline ends. CDR3 loop: CASSVGGFSTDTQYF. CDR3 coding DNA: TGTGCCAGCAGCGTAGGTGGGTTTAGCACAGATACGCAGTATTTT. Full variable domain (remainder filled in from reference TRBV9 and TRBJ2-3): DSGVTQTPKHLITATGQRVTLRCSPRSGDLSVYWYQQSLDQGLQFLIQYYNGEERAKGNILERFSAQQFPDLHSELNLSSLELGDSALYFCASSVGGFSTDTQYFGPGTRLTVL.

V is TRBV9 and J is TRBJ2-1; D might be TRBD2 (5 bases). The V gene's germline CDR1 is SGDLS and CDR2 YYNGEE. This CDR3 is 13 amino acids long. Deletions cut 4 bases from V and 9 bases from J, with 14 bases between. This chain's CDR3 is CASSPNLRGEQFF. In nucleotides, the CDR3 is TGTGCCAGCAGCCCGAACCTTCGGGGTGAGCAGTTCTTC.

The table lists this clone with a count of one. The chain uses TRBV5-6 and TRBJ1-5, with unresolved D. The CDR3 covers 16 residues. V lost 6 bases and J 3 bases, leaving 19 bases between the germline ends. Germline V gene lookup returns CDR1 SGHDT and CDR2 YYEEEE. CDR3 nucleotide sequence: TGTGCCAGCAAGCCGTTCCCACCCTTTCCCAATCAGCCCCAGCATTTT. Its translation: CASKPFPPFPNQPQHF.

This clone occurred a few times. The chain employs TRBV18 and TRBJ1-1; the D is unclear. Trimming shortened V by 3 bases and J by 0 bases, and 11 bases separated the two germline ends. CDR3 length: 15 amino acids. Germline V lookup: CDR1 KGHSH, CDR2 LQKENI. The CDR3: CASSPSSGVNTEAFF. The CDR3 region has the DNA TGTGCCAGCTCACCCAGTAGTGGAGTGAACACTGAAGCTTTCTTT.

The V call is TRBV6-5, the J call TRBJ1-4; D unresolved. Between the trimmed V and J ends, which lost 6 bases and 2 bases, there was a span of 13 bases. The CDR3 is 15 amino acids. Per germline, CDR1 MNHEY and CDR2 SVGAGI. The CDR3 nucleotides are TGTGCCAGCAGAGTGGTGGGGTCGACTAATGAAAAACTGTTTTTT. This encodes CASRVVGSTNEKLFF.

This clone appeared a few times. This chain uses TRBV5-1 with TRBJ1-1, with no clear D. Germline-derived CDR1 and CDR2 are SGHRS and YFSETQ. Trimming took 5 bases from V and 6 from J, leaving 17 bases between them. The CDR3 covers 14 residues. Here the CDR3 reads CASSRGPLRAEAFF. The CDR3 nucleotides read TGCGCCAGCAGTCGCGGCCCCCTCCGGGCTGAAGCTTTCTTT.

This clone has only a few counts. This sequence joins TRBV27 and TRBJ1-5; 8 nucleotides match TRBD1. This CDR3 comprises 14 residues. V shed 4 bases, J shed 6 bases, and the junction held 5 bases outside the gene matches. Germline CDR1 and CDR2: MNHEY and SMNVEV (reference sequence). The CDR3 sequence is CASSSPGGGQPQHF. The CDR3 DNA is TGTGCCAGCAGTTCCCCAGGGGGCGGTCAGCCCCAGCATTTT.

The chain couples TRBV4-2 to TRBJ2-5, with D possibly being TRBD1 or TRBD2 (5 bases each). This CDR3 has 17 residues. CDR1 is LGHNA, CDR2 YNFKEQ, per germline. V dropped 0 bases and J dropped 5 bases, with 19 bases sitting between them. CDR3 nucleotide sequence: TGTGCCAGCAGCCAAGAAAGGCTAGCTTCTAAGGGGGAGACCCAGTACTTC. Its translation: CASSQERLASKGETQYF.

The chain has TRBV15 and TRBJ2-3; the match to TRBD1 covers 10 bases. CDR3 length: 16 residues. Germline CDR1 is LNHNV and CDR2 is YYDKDF (reference sequence). The junction had 5 bases not matched to a gene; V was cut back by 2 bases and J by 3 bases. The CDR3 loop reads CATSRKGQGSTDTQYF. CDR3 DNA: TGTGCCACCAGCAGAAAGGGACAGGGGAGTACAGATACGCAGTATTTT.

This clone turned up a few times. The CDR3 reads CASSFSPYTDTQYF. The CDR3 nucleotides read TGTGCCAGCAGCTTCTCCCCGTACACAGATACGCAGTATTTT. The chain recombines TRBV11-1 with TRBJ2-3; D remains ambiguous. V dropped 3 bases and J dropped 2 bases, with 9 bases sitting between them. CDR1 SGHAT and CDR2 FQDESV come from the germline V gene (reference sequence). The CDR3 covers 14 residues.

The rearrangement joins TRBV7-9 to TRBJ2-7; D could derive from TRBD1 or TRBD2 (5 bases each). The CDR3 is 15 amino acids. Deletions cut 5 bases from V and 0 bases from J, with 14 bases between. Germline CDR1 and CDR2: SEHNR and FQNEAQ (reference sequence). The DNA for the CDR3 is TGTGCCAGCAGCCCTTCGTGGGGGTTCTCCTACGAGCAGTACTTC. It codes for CASSPSWGFSYEQYF.

This clone was observed a handful of times. One end of the junction is discordant with germline, which a read error may explain. The CDR3 DNA is TGTGCCAGCAGCCGGGACAGGGTACGCTCACCCCGCCACTTT. Protein sequence: CASSRDRVRSPRHF. The rearrangement joins TRBV6-5 to TRBJ1-6; 9 bases fit TRBD1. The CDR3 runs 14 residues. From germline, CDR1 is MNHEY and CDR2 SVGAGI.

The genes are TRBV30 and TRBJ1-1, with 8 bases fitting TRBD1. Trimming removed 4 bases from V and 3 bases from J; junction bases left unmatched: 7. Germline CDR1 and CDR2: GTSNPN and SVGIG (reference sequence). This CDR3 spans 14 amino acids. The DNA of the CDR3 is TGTGCCTGGAACGGCAGGGGGCGGTACACTGAAGCTTTCTTT. Translated: CAWNGRGRYTEAFF.

This sequence joins TRBV3-1 (or the pseudogene TRBV3-2) and TRBJ1-1; no definite D call. Germline CDR1 reads LGHDT; CDR2 reads YNNKEL (reference sequence). The CDR3 is made up of 16 amino acids. V gave up 4 bases and J gave up 1 base, with 16 bases separating them. CDR3 DNA sequence: TGTGCCAGCAGCCTGGGTGAGGGATTGTCGAACACTGAAGCTTTCTTT. Residues: CASSLGEGLSNTEAFF.

This sequence joins TRBV11-3 and TRBJ2-2; weak D call: TRBD1 (6 bases). CDR1 SGHNT and CDR2 YENEEA come from the germline V gene. This CDR3 has 14 amino acids. V lost 5 bases and J 0 bases, leaving 7 bases between the germline ends. In DNA, the CDR3 is TGTGCCAGCAGCGGGACAACGAACACCGGGGAGCTGTTTTTT. Translation gives CASSGTTNTGELFF.

The CDR3 loop is CASSVFPLQDQRQGQRDTQYF. Here the CDR3 DNA reads TGTGCCAGCAGCGTATTCCCCCTCCAGGACCAGAGACAGGGCCAGAGAGATACGCAGTATTTT. The chain links TRBV9 to TRBJ2-3; 7 nucleotides align to TRBD1. The CDR3 length is 21 residues. V was clipped by 1 base and J by 5 bases; unmatched bases: 25. The germline V gene encodes CDR1 SGDLS and CDR2 YYNGEE.

This clone has only one observation. J is TRBJ2-7 and V is TRBV7-6; D unclear. Germline lookup yields CDR1 SGHVS and CDR2 FNYEAQ. V gave up 5 bases and J gave up 1 base, with 3 bases separating them. The CDR3 contains 11 residues. The CDR3 bases are TGTGCCAGCAGCGGTTCCTACGAGCAGTACTTC. It is translated as CASSGSYEQYF.

This chain uses TRBV29-1 with TRBJ1-2, with D perhaps TRBD1 (5 bases). CDR3 length: 11 residues. CDR1 is SQVTM, CDR2 ANQGSEA, per germline. V was shortened by 7 bases and J by 8 bases, with 14 bases between the two germline ends. The CDR3 is CSAAGMKGYTF. CDR3 bases: TGCAGCGCAGCAGGGATGAAGGGCTACACCTTC.

The V and J genes are TRBV5-1 and TRBJ1-2, with TRBD1 as a possible D gene (5 bases). Germline V gene sequence: CDR1 SGHRS, CDR2 YFSETQ. The length of the CDR3 is 14 residues. V was clipped by 3 bases and J by 7 bases, with 16 bases between them. The CDR3 sequence: CASSSLGQGGGYTF. CDR3 DNA sequence: TGCGCCAGCAGCTCCCTTGGGCAGGGAGGTGGCTACACCTTC.